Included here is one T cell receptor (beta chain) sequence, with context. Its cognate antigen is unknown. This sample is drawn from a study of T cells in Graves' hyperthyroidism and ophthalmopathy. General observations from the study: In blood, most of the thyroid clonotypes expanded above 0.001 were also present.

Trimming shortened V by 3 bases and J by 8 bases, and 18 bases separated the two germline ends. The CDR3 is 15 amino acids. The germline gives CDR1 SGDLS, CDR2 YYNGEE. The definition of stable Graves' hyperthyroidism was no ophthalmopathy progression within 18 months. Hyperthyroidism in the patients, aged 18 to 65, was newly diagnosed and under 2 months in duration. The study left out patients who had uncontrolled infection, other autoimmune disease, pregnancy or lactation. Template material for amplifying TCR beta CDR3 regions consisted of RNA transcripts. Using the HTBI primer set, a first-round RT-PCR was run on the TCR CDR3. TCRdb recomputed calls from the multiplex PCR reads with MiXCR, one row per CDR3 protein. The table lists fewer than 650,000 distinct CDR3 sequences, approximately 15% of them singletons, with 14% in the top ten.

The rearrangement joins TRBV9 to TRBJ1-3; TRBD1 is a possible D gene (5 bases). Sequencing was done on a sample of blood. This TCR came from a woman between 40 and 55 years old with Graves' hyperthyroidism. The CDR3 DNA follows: TGTGCCAGCAGCGCTCTGGACAACATAAGGGACACCATATATTTT. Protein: CASSALDNIRDTIYF.